One sample yielded the 27 T cell receptor beta chains listed below, sequenced in a study of cytomegalovirus exposure and HLA in healthy donors. PCR amplification relied on 60 Vbeta primers (plus 13 Jbeta primers). The repertoire was sequenced with immunoSEQ multiplex PCR; TCRdb's copy has only in-frame clones and lacks some. The sample comprises 150,000 to 200,000 clones, about 75% of which are singletons, and about 0.91% rests with the top ten. Material: PBMCs. These receptors were collected from a woman aged 45-59 years in good health and CMV-seropositive.

This chain links TRBV7-2 with TRBJ1-4, with TRBD1 identical over 7 bases. Trimming took 5 bases from V and 7 from J; bases not matched to a gene: 13. The CDR3 extends over 16 amino acids. Germline V gene sequence: CDR1 SGHTA, CDR2 FQGNSA. The CDR3 DNA follows: TGTGCCAGCAGCATAACGACAGGGTCCTGGAGTGAAAAACTGTTTTTT. Translated: CASSITTGSWSEKLFF.

This chain connects TRBV12-5 to TRBJ2-1; tentative D call: TRBD1 (5 bases). The CDR3 is 13 residues long. The V end was cut by 7 bases, the J end by 6 bases, with 13 bases between. Germline V gene sequence: CDR1 LGHNT, CDR2 FRNRAP. Here the CDR3 DNA reads TGTGCTAGTGCCGGTTCACAGGTCAATGAGCAGTTCTTC. Translated, it gives CASAGSQVNEQFF.

The chain recombines TRBV19 with TRBJ1-2; D may be TRBD1 (6 bases). This CDR3 is built from 12 residues. The germline CDR1 and CDR2 sequences are LNHDA and SQIVND (reference sequence). V was clipped by 8 bases and J by 7 bases, with 14 bases between them. CDR3 DNA sequence: TGTGCCAGTTATCAGGGGAGGGGTGGCTACACCTTC. Translating gives CASYQGRGGYTF.

This clone was recorded only once. V usage is TRBV6-1 and J usage is TRBJ2-7; D unclear. Per germline, CDR1 MNHNS and CDR2 SASEGT. V was clipped by 4 bases and J by 3 bases, with 4 bases between them. The CDR3 consists of 11 residues. In DNA form, the CDR3 reads TGTGCCAGCAGTGCCCACTACGAGCAGTACTTC. Residues: CASSAHYEQYF.

The CDR3 loop reads CASSESTVKNEQFF. Here the CDR3 DNA reads TGTGCCAGCAGTGAATCGACAGTGAAGAATGAGCAGTTCTTC. The rearrangement uses TRBV2 and TRBJ2-1; D may be TRBD1 (5 bases). CDR1 and CDR2 from the germline V gene are SNHLY and FYNNEI. Trimming pared 2 bases from V and 7 bases from J, leaving 12 bases between. The CDR3 runs to 14 residues. Full variable domain (remainder filled in from reference TRBV2 and TRBJ2-1): EPEVTQTPSHQVTQMGQEVILRCVPISNHLYFYWYRQILGQKVEFLVSFYNNEISEKSEIFDDQFSVERPDGSNFTLKIRSTKLEDSAMYFCASSESTVKNEQFFGPGTRLTVL.

The chain employs TRBV7-2 and TRBJ2-7, with D possibly TRBD2 on 5 matching bases. CDR1 and CDR2 from the germline V gene are SGHTA and FQGNSA. Deletions cut 5 bases from V and 0 bases from J, with 20 bases between. The CDR3 is 17 residues long. CDR3 residues: CASSPQMIGVGSYEQYF. Written as DNA, the CDR3 is TGTGCCAGCAGCCCCCAGATGATCGGGGTCGGCTCCTACGAGCAGTACTTC.

The V and J genes are TRBV29-1 and TRBJ2-3, with 7 bases identical to TRBD1. The CDR3 has 15 amino acids. Trimming at V came to 4 bases and at J to 0 bases, leaving 7 bases not matched to a gene. Germline CDR1 and CDR2: SQVTM and ANQGSEA. The CDR3 DNA reads as TGCAGCGTTGCTTTTGGACAGGCTAGCACAGATACGCAGTATTTT. It specifies CSVAFGQASTDTQYF.

This sequence joins TRBV6-6 and TRBJ2-5, with D maybe TRBD1 (6 bases). CDR1 is MNHNY and CDR2 is SVGAGI in the germline V gene (reference sequence). V was clipped by 4 bases and J by 4 bases, with 16 bases between them. This CDR3 comprises 15 residues. DNA of the CDR3: TGTGCCAGCAGTTCGATTACAGGGAACGGAGAGACCCAGTACTTC. It translates to CASSSITGNGETQYF.

The rearrangement joins TRBV18 to TRBJ2-5; TRBD1 aligns across 8 bases. V shed 3 bases and J 0 bases; nucleotides not matched to a gene: 9. CDR1 KGHSH and CDR2 LQKENI come from the germline V gene. This CDR3 has 17 amino acids. CDR3 residues: CASSPRGRGPHQETQYF. The CDR3 nucleotides read TGTGCCAGCTCACCGCGGGGCAGGGGGCCCCACCAAGAGACCCAGTACTTC. Looking up the rest from reference TRBV18 and TRBJ2-5 gives the full variable domain: NAGVMQNPRHLVRRRGQEARLRCSPMKGHSHVYWYRQLPEEGLKFMVYLQKENIIDESGMPKERFSAEFPKEGPSILRIQQVVRGDSAAYFCASSPRGRGPHQETQYFGPGTRLLVL.

This clone was counted once. The genes are TRBV5-5 and TRBJ1-2; 9 positions agree with TRBD1. With 4 bases clipped from V and 4 bases from J, the junction kept 8 bases outside the gene matches. The CDR3 totals 15 residues. Germline assignment: CDR1 SGHKS and CDR2 YYEKEE (reference sequence). The CDR3 protein is CASSLSGQGTYGYTF. CDR3 sequence (DNA): TGTGCCAGCAGCCTTTCCGGACAGGGGACCTATGGCTACACCTTC.

The chain carries TRBV18 and TRBJ2-1; possible D gene TRBD2, 6 bases. CDR1 and CDR2 (germline): KGHSH, LQKENI. This CDR3 is 13 amino acids long. Trimming took off 0 bases at V and 8 bases at J, with 8 bases between the two ends. CDR3 sequence: CASSPPSSDEQFF. The CDR3 nucleotides read TGTGCCAGCTCACCACCATCTAGCGATGAGCAGTTCTTC.

The chain carries TRBV7-8 and TRBJ2-1, with D possibly TRBD2 on 5 matching bases. Trimming removed 3 bases at V and 9 bases at J, with 33 bases between. Germline CDR1 SGHVS, CDR2 FQNEAQ. The CDR3 runs to 20 residues. Here the CDR3 reads CASSFNSYIDPGFSRGEQFF. The DNA for the CDR3 is TGTGCCAGCAGCTTTAATTCCTATATTGACCCGGGGTTCTCCCGGGGTGAGCAGTTCTTC.

This clone was detected only once. The rearrangement joins TRBV7-9 to TRBJ1-2, with 10 bases lining up with TRBD1. CDR3 size: 13 residues. Looked up from germline, CDR1 is SEHNR and CDR2 is FQNEAQ (reference sequence). Germline trimming cut 8 bases from V and 4 bases from J; bases unmatched to any gene: 4. CDR3: CASGRDRGYGYTF. Written as DNA, the CDR3 is TGTGCCAGCGGAAGGGACAGGGGCTATGGCTACACCTTC.

V usage is TRBV2 and J usage is TRBJ1-1; the match to TRBD1 covers 7 bases. Germline V gene lookup returns CDR1 SNHLY and CDR2 FYNNEI. Trimming cost V 10 bases and J 1 base; bases outside gene matches: 6. This CDR3 has 13 residues. CDR3 coding DNA: TGTGCCACCGGAGGGACAGCGAACACTGAAGCTTTCTTT. This sequence encodes CATGGTANTEAFF.

The chain joins TRBV7-2 to TRBJ2-5; 10 bases are shared with TRBD2. Per germline, CDR1 SGHTA and CDR2 FQGNSA. The CDR3 contains 14 residues. Losses at the gene ends were 5 bases for V and 1 base for J; bases not matched to a gene: 1. CDR3 coding DNA: TGTGCCAGCAGCCAGCGGGGGGGCCAAGAGACCCAGTACTTC. Protein sequence: CASSQRGGQETQYF.

The CDR3 sequence is CARSLEFSAGGGSGELFF. The DNA of the CDR3 is TGTGCCAGAAGCTTGGAATTTAGTGCAGGGGGCGGTTCCGGGGAGCTGTTTTTT. The V and J genes are TRBV5-3 and TRBJ2-2; TRBD1 aligns across 8 bases. TRBV5-3 is assigned to the ORF class and has an uncertain function. This CDR3 region has 18 residues. V trimming: 0 bases; J trimming: 6 bases; junction bases outside the gene matches: 13.

This chain joins TRBV7-6 and TRBJ2-7; the match to TRBD2 covers 12 bases. Trimming cost V 1 base and J 0 bases; bases outside gene matches: 7. The CDR3 sequence is 18 residues long. Germline CDR1 SGHVS, CDR2 FNYEAQ. The CDR3 region has the DNA TGTGCCAGCAGCTTAGGGACTAGCGGGGCCCCAATCTCCTACGAGCAGTACTTC. Amino acid sequence: CASSLGTSGAPISYEQYF.

The chain joins TRBV29-1 to TRBJ2-7; possible D gene TRBD2, 7 bases. Trimming removed 3 bases at V and 2 bases at J, with 17 bases between. The germline gives CDR1 SQVTM, CDR2 ANQGSEA. The length of the CDR3 is 15 residues. Here the CDR3 reads CSVDVAGAEPYEQYF. DNA of the CDR3: TGCAGCGTTGACGTCGCGGGGGCCGAACCCTACGAGCAGTACTTC.

Concerning this clone: The junction departs from the called germline gene at one end, perhaps through a read error. This chain connects TRBV11-2 to TRBJ2-7; possibly TRBD2 for D (5 bases). Germline values: CDR1 SGHAT, CDR2 FQNNGV. The CDR3 loop spans 12 amino acids. The CDR3 region is CASSLTAGEQYF. In DNA form, the CDR3 reads TGTGCCAGCAGCTTAACGGCGGGCGAGCAGTACTTT.

This rearrangement joins TRBV18 to TRBJ2-7, with TRBD1 matching 7 bases. This CDR3 is 15 amino acids long. Germline CDR1 reads KGHSH; CDR2 reads LQKENI. The ends lost 3 bases at V and 1 base at J; junction bases unmatched: 6. CDR3 region: CASSPDRRNSYEQYF. The CDR3, as DNA: TGTGCCAGCTCACCGGACAGGCGAAATTCCTACGAGCAGTACTTC.

The chain carries TRBV28 and TRBJ1-3; 7 bases map to TRBD1. The CDR3 sequence is 15 residues long. Germline V gives CDR1 MDHEN, CDR2 SYDVKM. V trimming: 7 bases; J trimming: 0 bases; junction bases outside the gene matches: 6. The CDR3 sequence: CASTTGHLSGNTIYF. CDR3 DNA sequence: TGTGCCAGCACGACAGGGCACCTCTCTGGAAACACCATATATTTT.

This clone was seen only a few times. The rearrangement uses TRBV7-2 and TRBJ2-3; 10 bases map to TRBD1. In germline, CDR1 is SGHTA, CDR2 FQGNSA. V lost 1 base, J lost 4 bases, and 5 bases stayed unmatched. This CDR3 comprises 16 residues. CDR3 nucleotide sequence: TGTGCCAGCAGCTTAGGAGCGGGGACAGGGGCAGATACGCAGTATTTT. Protein sequence: CASSLGAGTGADTQYF.

The chain combines TRBV6-1 with TRBJ1-5; 9 bases are a match to TRBD1. Germline V gene data show CDR1 as MNHNS and CDR2 as SASEGT. The junction had 6 bases not matched to a gene; V was cut back by 8 bases and J by 4 bases. The CDR3 totals 14 residues. CDR3 nucleotides: TGTGCCAGCCGGGAGGGACAGGGTAATCAGCCCCAGCATTTT. Amino acid sequence: CASREGQGNQPQHF.

The rearrangement joins TRBV5-1 to TRBJ2-2; TRBD2 is a possible D gene (7 bases). Between the trimmed V and J ends, which lost 3 bases and 4 bases, there was a span of 13 bases. The CDR3 sequence is 15 residues long. Germline CDR1 and CDR2: SGHRS and YFSETQ. Here the CDR3 DNA reads TGCGCCAGCAGCTGGGCGGGGGCGAGCACCGGGGAGCTGTTTTTT. This codes for CASSWAGASTGELFF. The whole variable domain, filled in from reference TRBV5-1 and TRBJ2-2, reads KAGVTQTPRYLIKTRGQQVTLSCSPISGHRSVSWYQQTPGQGLQFLFEYFSETQRNKGNFPGRFSGRQFSNSRSEMNVSTLELGDSALYLCASSWAGASTGELFFGEGSRLTVL.

This clone occurred a few times. The chain has TRBV19 and TRBJ1-5; D ambiguous. Germline V gives CDR1 LNHDA, CDR2 SQIVND (reference sequence). V was clipped by 5 bases and J by 9 bases, with 20 bases between them. The CDR3 totals 15 residues. The CDR3 nucleotides read TGTGCCAGTAGTCCGGACTCGGGGAGTCCCACGCCCCAGCATTTT. This encodes CASSPDSGSPTPQHF.

This clone was observed once. The chain carries TRBV30 and TRBJ2-7, with D possibly matching TRBD1 (6 bases). Germline V gene sequence: CDR1 GTSNPN, CDR2 SVGIG (reference sequence). V lost 1 base, J lost 2 bases, and 9 bases lay in between. This CDR3 comprises 13 residues. The CDR3 loop is CAWSGGQTYEQYF. The CDR3 DNA follows: TGTGCCTGGAGTGGAGGACAGACCTACGAGCAGTACTTC.

V usage is TRBV5-6 and J usage is TRBJ2-3, with TRBD2 as a possible D gene (6 bases). Germline V gene data show CDR1 as SGHDT and CDR2 as YYEEEE. The germline V and J ends were trimmed by 4 bases and 10 bases, with 19 bases remaining between them. The CDR3 has 14 residues. CDR3 DNA sequence: TGTGCCAGCAGCGGGAAGGGTGGCGGACTACCGCAGTATTTT. Protein product: CASSGKGGGLPQYF. The full variable domain, in which reference TRBV5-6 and TRBJ2-3 provide the parts outside the CDR3, is DAGVTQSPTHLIKTRGQQVTLRCSPKSGHDTVSWYQQALGQGPQFIFQYYEEEERQRGNFPDRFSGHQFPNYSSELNVNALLLGDSALYLCASSGKGGGLPQYFGPGTRLTVL.